The 9 T cell receptor beta chains below were found in one sample sequenced in a study of PD-1 blockade in classical Hodgkin lymphoma. This sample's time point: cycle 4 day 1 (C4D1), after about 6 weeks of nivolumab. Each patient experienced a relapse that followed autologous stem cell transplantation, and brentuximab vedotin exposure varied. The repertoire was sequenced with immunoSEQ multiplex PCR; TCRdb's copy has only in-frame clones and lacks some. The sample lists about 19,000 clones, more than 75% occurring once. The sequencing used peripheral blood mononuclear cells (PBMCs), collected before the fourth cycle of nivolumab. These TCRs come from a human donor with classical Hodgkin lymphoma.

The V gene is TRBV5-1, the J gene TRBJ2-5; D gene uncertain. V dropped 4 bases and J dropped 2 bases, with 9 bases sitting between them. The CDR3 is made up of 13 amino acids. CDR1 and CDR2 from the germline V gene are SGHRS and YFSETQ. CDR3 in DNA: TGCGCCAGCAGCCCCCCTCTGCAAGAGACCCAGTACTTC. Residues: CASSPPLQETQYF.

The chain links TRBV9 to TRBJ2-7; D gene uncertain. The V and J ends lost 0 bases and 4 bases respectively, with 8 bases between them. CDR1 SGDLS and CDR2 YYNGEE come from the germline V gene. The CDR3 covers 13 residues. CDR3 sequence: CASSVVIPYEQYF. The CDR3 DNA reads as TGTGCCAGCAGCGTAGTAATTCCGTACGAGCAGTACTTC.

The chain recombines TRBV18 with TRBJ2-2, with D perhaps being TRBD1 or TRBD2 (5 bases each). Germline-derived CDR1 and CDR2 are KGHSH and LQKENI. CDR3 length: 15 residues. Trimming stripped 5 bases from V and 3 bases from J, with 13 bases between. The DNA for the CDR3 is TGTGCCAGCTCAACGTCCGGGACCTACACCGGGGAGCTGTTTTTT. This encodes CASSTSGTYTGELFF. The whole variable domain, filled in from reference TRBV18 and TRBJ2-2, reads NAGVMQNPRHLVRRRGQEARLRCSPMKGHSHVYWYRQLPEEGLKFMVYLQKENIIDESGMPKERFSAEFPKEGPSILRIQQVVRGDSAAYFCASSTSGTYTGELFFGEGSRLTVL.

The V and J genes are TRBV15 and TRBJ2-5; D possibly corresponds to TRBD1 (5 bases). This CDR3 has 14 amino acids. The germline gives CDR1 LNHNV, CDR2 YYDKDF (reference sequence). Trimming removed 2 bases at V and 4 bases at J, with 11 bases between. The CDR3, as DNA: TGTGCCACCAGCAGAAGACAGAGGCTAGAGACCCAGTACTTC. Residues: CATSRRQRLETQYF.

The genes are TRBV21-1 and TRBJ2-1; TRBD2 is taken as the D call from the table, unchecked against the DNA. TRBV21-1 is a known pseudogene. The CDR3 runs to 17 residues. The CDR3 region is CASSQRGPGLGLWEQFF. The CDR3 coding sequence is TGTGCCAGCAGCCAAAGGGGCCCGGGACTAGGGTTATGGGAGCAGTTCTTC.

The CDR3 DNA follows: TGCGCCAGCAGCCAAGATGGATCTGGAAACACCATATATTTT. It is translated as CASSQDGSGNTIYF. V is TRBV4-3 and J is TRBJ1-3, with no clear D. Germline V lookup: CDR1 LGHNA, CDR2 YSLEER. The CDR3 runs to 14 residues. V shed 0 bases and J shed 1 base, with 4 bases lying between them.

This clone has only a few counts. J is TRBJ1-5 and V is TRBV7-2, with D possibly TRBD1 on 6 matching bases. The CDR3 loop spans 15 amino acids. The V end was cut by 0 bases, the J end by 7 bases, with 13 bases between. Germline V gives CDR1 SGHTA, CDR2 FQGNSA. The CDR3 nucleotides are TGTGCCAGCAGCTTAGCCACAGGGTTTAGACAGCCCCAGCATTTT. Its protein is CASSLATGFRQPQHF.

This sequence joins TRBV28 and TRBJ1-2; weak D call: TRBD1 (6 bases). The CDR3 is 15 residues long. The V end lost 3 bases, the J end lost 5 bases, and 16 bases lay between the germline ends. Germline V gives CDR1 MDHEN, CDR2 SYDVKM. CDR3 residues: CASSFFGGKYYGYTF. The DNA of the CDR3 is TGTGCCAGCAGTTTTTTTGGGGGCAAGTATTATGGCTACACCTTC.

This clone occurred once. The V and J genes are TRBV28 and TRBJ1-2; weak D call: TRBD1 (6 bases). The CDR3 has 15 residues. Trimming cost V 4 bases and J 3 bases, with 15 bases left between them. CDR1 MDHEN and CDR2 SYDVKM come from the germline V gene. The CDR3 reads CASSSGPRGDYGYTF. CDR3 coding DNA: TGTGCCAGCAGTTCGGGTCCCAGGGGCGACTATGGCTACACCTTC.